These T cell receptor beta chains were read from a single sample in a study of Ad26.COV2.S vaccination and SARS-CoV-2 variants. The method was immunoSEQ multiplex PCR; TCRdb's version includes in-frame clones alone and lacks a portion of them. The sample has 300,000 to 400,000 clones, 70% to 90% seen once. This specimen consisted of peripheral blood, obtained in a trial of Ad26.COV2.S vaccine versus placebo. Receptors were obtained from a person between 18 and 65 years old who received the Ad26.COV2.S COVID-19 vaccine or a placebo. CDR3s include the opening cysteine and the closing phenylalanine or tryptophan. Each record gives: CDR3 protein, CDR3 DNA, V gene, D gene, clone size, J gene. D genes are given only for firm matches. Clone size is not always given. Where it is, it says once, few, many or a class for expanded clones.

CDR3 protein: CASSLDWAGEKLFF
CDR3 DNA: TGTGCCAGCAGCTTAGATTGGGCGGGGGAAAAACTGTTTTTT
V gene: TRBV11-2
D gene: NA
clone size: NA
J gene: TRBJ1-4

CDR3 protein: CASSWTGSHATNEKLFF
CDR3 DNA: TGTGCCAGCAGCTGGACAGGGTCCCATGCAACTAATGAAAAACTGTTTTTT
V gene: TRBV5-8
D gene: TRBD1
clone size: NA
J gene: TRBJ1-4

CDR3 protein: CASSFPGTRRETQYF
CDR3 DNA: TGTGCCAGCAGCTTCCCCGGGACCCGGCGGGAGACCCAGTACTTC
V gene: TRBV7-2
D gene: NA
clone size: NA
J gene: TRBJ2-5

CDR3 protein: CASSHHGAGGPPGELFF
CDR3 DNA: TGCGCCAGCAGCCACCACGGGGCGGGGGGGCCCCCCGGGGAGCTGTTTTTT
V gene: TRBV4-1
D gene: TRBD2
clone size: NA
J gene: TRBJ2-2

CDR3 protein: CASSPDRGRTDTQYF
CDR3 DNA: TGTGCCAGCAGTCCGGACAGGGGCAGAACAGATACGCAGTATTTT
V gene: TRBV6-5
D gene: TRBD1
clone size: once
J gene: TRBJ2-3

CDR3 protein: CATSSGGGNQPQHF
CDR3 DNA: TGTGCCACCAGCTCCGGAGGGGGCAATCAGCCCCAGCATTTT
V gene: TRBV15
D gene: NA
clone size: NA
J gene: TRBJ1-5

CDR3 protein: CASSEMDRGNSPLHF
CDR3 DNA: TGCGCCAGCAGCGAAATGGACAGGGGGAATTCACCCCTCCACTTT
V gene: TRBV5-1
D gene: TRBD1
clone size: NA
J gene: TRBJ1-6

CDR3 protein: CASSLLRTGDYEQYF
CDR3 DNA: TGCGCCAGCAGCCTGCTCCGGACAGGGGACTACGAGCAGTACTTC
V gene: TRBV4-1
D gene: TRBD1
clone size: NA
J gene: TRBJ2-7

CDR3 protein: CASSLVWGAHEGYTF
CDR3 DNA: TGCGCCAGCAGCTTGGTTTGGGGGGCGCATGAAGGCTACACCTTC
V gene: TRBV5-1
D gene: NA
clone size: NA
J gene: TRBJ1-2

CDR3 protein: CASSAPEGIVETQYF
CDR3 DNA: TGTGCCAGCAGCGCTCCCGAGGGCATTGTGGAGACCCAGTACTTC
V gene: TRBV9
D gene: NA
clone size: NA
J gene: TRBJ2-5

CDR3 protein: CASSLAFRAGELFF
CDR3 DNA: TGTGCCAGCAGCTTAGCTTTCAGGGCTGGGGAGCTGTTTTTT
V gene: TRBV7-2
D gene: NA
clone size: NA
J gene: TRBJ2-2

CDR3 protein: CASSRLTGAETQYF
CDR3 DNA: TGCGCCAGCAGCCGTCTCACAGGGGCAGAGACCCAGTACTTC
V gene: TRBV5-1
D gene: TRBD1
clone size: NA
J gene: TRBJ2-5

CDR3 protein: CASSDPGQSYEQYF
CDR3 DNA: TGTGCCAGCAGTGATCCGGGACAGAGCTACGAGCAGTACTTC
V gene: TRBV25-1
D gene: TRBD1
clone size: NA
J gene: TRBJ2-7

CDR3 protein: CASSLGGGGNTEAFF
CDR3 DNA: TGTGCCAGCAGCTTGGGTGGGGGGGGAAACACTGAAGCTTTCTTT
V gene: TRBV5-4
D gene: NA
clone size: NA
J gene: TRBJ1-1

CDR3 protein: CASSPLGGAAFPNTEAFF
CDR3 DNA: TGTGCCAGCAGTCCTCTAGGGGGGGCGGCTTTTCCGAACACTGAAGCTTTCTTT
V gene: TRBV27
D gene: NA
clone size: NA
J gene: TRBJ1-1

CDR3 protein: CARRDGQDPQYNEQFF
CDR3 DNA: TGTGCCAGGAGGGACGGACAGGACCCGCAGTACAATGAGCAGTTCTTC
V gene: TRBV21-1
D gene: NA
clone size: NA
J gene: TRBJ2-1

CDR3 protein: CASSMGVDEKLFF
CDR3 DNA: TGTGCCAGCAGCATGGGGGTCGATGAAAAACTGTTTTTT
V gene: TRBV5-6
D gene: NA
clone size: NA
J gene: TRBJ1-4

CDR3 protein: CASSFGTRAYNEQFF
CDR3 DNA: TGTGCCAGCAGTTTCGGGACTAGAGCCTACAATGAGCAGTTCTTC
V gene: TRBV27
D gene: TRBD2
clone size: NA
J gene: TRBJ2-1

CDR3 protein: CASSDTGSLNQPQHF
CDR3 DNA: TGTGCCAGCAGTGATACAGGGTCCCTCAATCAGCCCCAGCATTTT
V gene: TRBV2
D gene: NA
clone size: NA
J gene: TRBJ1-5

CDR3 protein: CASSLWKRGIQETQYF
CDR3 DNA: TGTGCCAGCAGCTTGTGGAAGCGGGGGATACAAGAGACCCAGTACTTC
V gene: TRBV5-4
D gene: TRBD2
clone size: NA
J gene: TRBJ2-5

CDR3 protein: CASSSPGQGSSPLHF
CDR3 DNA: TGTGCCAGCAGCTCGCCGGGACAGGGAAGTTCACCCCTCCACTTT
V gene: TRBV11-2
D gene: TRBD1
clone size: NA
J gene: TRBJ1-6

CDR3 protein: CASSLSGEPEWTIYF
CDR3 DNA: TGTGCCAGCAGCTTGAGCGGGGAACCTGAATGGACCATATATTTT
V gene: TRBV7-9
D gene: NA
clone size: NA
J gene: TRBJ1-3

CDR3 protein: CASTYRTGLSGELFF
CDR3 DNA: TGTGCCAGCACCTATCGGACAGGGTTGAGCGGGGAGCTGTTTTTT
V gene: TRBV21-1
D gene: NA
clone size: NA
J gene: TRBJ2-2

CDR3 protein: CASRNPGTTLNYGYTF
CDR3 DNA: TGCGCCAGCAGAAATCCCGGGACAACCCTTAACTATGGCTACACCTTC
V gene: TRBV4-1
D gene: NA
clone size: NA
J gene: TRBJ1-2

CDR3 protein: CATVSRGLDEKLFF
CDR3 DNA: TGTGCCACCGTCTCCAGGGGACTGGATGAAAAACTGTTTTTT
V gene: TRBV5-4
D gene: NA
clone size: NA
J gene: TRBJ1-4

CDR3 protein: CASSEALNREDGYTF
CDR3 DNA: TGTGCCAGCAGTGAAGCGCTTAACAGGGAGGATGGCTACACCTTC
V gene: TRBV6-1
D gene: NA
clone size: few
J gene: TRBJ1-2

CDR3 protein: CASSVDRTGRKGYTF
CDR3 DNA: TGTGCCAGCAGCGTAGATAGGACAGGGAGGAAAGGCTACACCTTC
V gene: TRBV7-2
D gene: TRBD1
clone size: NA
J gene: TRBJ1-2

CDR3 protein: CASSQDSGGRAQYF
CDR3 DNA: TGTGCCAGCAGCCAAGATAGCGGAGGAAGGGCCCAGTACTTC
V gene: TRBV14
D gene: NA
clone size: NA
J gene: TRBJ2-5

CDR3 protein: CASSGPGPQETQYF
CDR3 DNA: TGTGCCAGCAGCGGCCCGGGGCCCCAAGAGACCCAGTACTTC
V gene: TRBV7-2
D gene: NA
clone size: few
J gene: TRBJ2-5

CDR3 protein: CAISEVGHTEDEQFF
CDR3 DNA: TGTGCCATCAGTGAGGTTGGCCACACCGAGGATGAGCAGTTCTTC
V gene: TRBV10-3
D gene: NA
clone size: NA
J gene: TRBJ2-1

CDR3 protein: CASSKSDILRFF
CDR3 DNA: TGTGCCAGCAGTAAATCGGACATCCTGCGGTTTTTT
V gene: TRBV12-3/TRBV12-4
D gene: NA
clone size: NA
J gene: TRBJ1-4

CDR3 protein: CASRLGQGNTGELFF
CDR3 DNA: TGCGCCAGCAGATTGGGACAGGGCAACACCGGGGAGCTGTTTTTT
V gene: TRBV10-2
D gene: TRBD1
clone size: NA
J gene: TRBJ2-2

CDR3 protein: CASSPNQETQYF
CDR3 DNA: TGTGCCAGCAGCCCCAACCAAGAGACCCAGTACTTC
V gene: TRBV3-1/TRBV3-2
D gene: NA
clone size: NA
J gene: TRBJ2-5

CDR3 protein: CASSPLEGRTGELFF
CDR3 DNA: TGTGCCAGTAGCCCCCTTGAGGGACGTACCGGGGAGCTGTTTTTT
V gene: TRBV19
D gene: NA
clone size: NA
J gene: TRBJ2-2

CDR3 protein: CASSLGQPNEKLFF
CDR3 DNA: TGCGCCAGCAGCTTGGGGCAGCCCAATGAAAAACTGTTTTTT
V gene: TRBV5-1
D gene: NA
clone size: NA
J gene: TRBJ1-4

CDR3 protein: CASSLRGQGGEKLFF
CDR3 DNA: TGTGCCAGCAGCTTGAGGGGACAGGGTGGGGAAAAACTGTTTTTT
V gene: TRBV5-4
D gene: TRBD1
clone size: NA
J gene: TRBJ1-4

CDR3 protein: CASSSQGRRTEAFF
CDR3 DNA: TGCGCCAGCAGCTCACAGGGAAGGCGGACTGAAGCTTTCTTT
V gene: TRBV5-1
D gene: NA
clone size: NA
J gene: TRBJ1-1

CDR3 protein: CASSVASSYNSPLHF
CDR3 DNA: TGTGCCAGCAGTGTTGCGAGCTCCTATAATTCACCCCTCCACTTT
V gene: TRBV3-1/TRBV3-2
D gene: NA
clone size: NA
J gene: TRBJ1-6

CDR3 protein: CASSATGDGGYTF
CDR3 DNA: TGTGCCAGCAGCGCCACAGGGGATGGTGGCTACACCTTC
V gene: TRBV7-3
D gene: TRBD1
clone size: NA
J gene: TRBJ1-2

CDR3 protein: CASSLTQGGHTSYSPLHF
CDR3 DNA: TGTGCCAGCAGTTTAACTCAGGGGGGCCATACCAGTTATTCACCCCTCCACTTT
V gene: TRBV11-3
D gene: TRBD1
clone size: few
J gene: TRBJ1-6

CDR3 protein: CASSVGPGYRQPQHF
CDR3 DNA: TGTGCCAGCAGCGTCGGGCCAGGGTATCGACAGCCCCAGCATTTT
V gene: TRBV9
D gene: NA
clone size: NA
J gene: TRBJ1-5

CDR3 protein: CASSPLENTEAFF
CDR3 DNA: TGTGCCAGCAGCCCCCTGGAGAACACTGAAGCTTTCTTT
V gene: TRBV5-6
D gene: NA
clone size: NA
J gene: TRBJ1-1

CDR3 protein: CASGPGQGAPGRGYTF
CDR3 DNA: TGTGCCAGCGGCCCGGGACAGGGGGCCCCAGGTAGAGGCTACACCTTC
V gene: TRBV7-2
D gene: TRBD1
clone size: NA
J gene: TRBJ1-2

CDR3 protein: CASSRTSGTDTQYF
CDR3 DNA: TGTGCCAGCAGTCGGACTAGCGGGACAGATACGCAGTATTTT
V gene: TRBV11-2
D gene: TRBD2
clone size: NA
J gene: TRBJ2-3

CDR3 protein: CASSSGTGSPFYGYTF
CDR3 DNA: TGTGCCAGCAGCTCCGGGACAGGGAGTCCCTTCTATGGCTACACCTTC
V gene: TRBV14
D gene: TRBD1
clone size: few
J gene: TRBJ1-2

CDR3 protein: CASGQNNEQFF
CDR3 DNA: TGTGCCTCGGGACAGAACAATGAGCAGTTCTTC
V gene: TRBV6-5
D gene: TRBD1
clone size: NA
J gene: TRBJ2-1

CDR3 protein: CASSPLMTSNDSPLHF
CDR3 DNA: TGTGCCAGCAGTCCCCTGATGACTTCCAATGATTCACCCCTCCACTTT
V gene: TRBV27
D gene: NA
clone size: NA
J gene: TRBJ1-6

CDR3 protein: CASSRGTGGDIGPNEQYF
CDR3 DNA: TGCGCCAGCAGCCGCGGGACAGGGGGCGACATTGGGCCTAACGAGCAGTACTTC
V gene: TRBV5-1
D gene: TRBD1
clone size: NA
J gene: TRBJ2-7

CDR3 protein: CASSPLGKKITGGYTF
CDR3 DNA: TGTGCCAGCAGCCCCCTCGGAAAAAAAATTACGGGTGGCTACACCTTC
V gene: TRBV5-6
D gene: NA
clone size: NA
J gene: TRBJ1-2

CDR3 protein: CASSLQGTYGYTF
CDR3 DNA: TGTGCCAGCAGTTTACAGGGTACCTATGGCTACACCTTC
V gene: TRBV12-3/TRBV12-4
D gene: NA
clone size: once
J gene: TRBJ1-2

CDR3 protein: CATSRSQQGWNEQFF
CDR3 DNA: TGTGCCACCAGCAGATCCCAACAGGGGTGGAATGAGCAGTTCTTC
V gene: TRBV15
D gene: TRBD1
clone size: NA
J gene: TRBJ2-1

CDR3 protein: CASSRELGTEAFF
CDR3 DNA: TGCGCCAGCAGCCGGGAACTTGGGACTGAAGCTTTCTTT
V gene: TRBV4-3
D gene: NA
clone size: once
J gene: TRBJ1-1

CDR3 protein: CAWSVRENGYTF
CDR3 DNA: TGTGCCTGGAGTGTACGAGAAAATGGCTACACCTTC
V gene: TRBV30
D gene: NA
clone size: NA
J gene: TRBJ1-2

CDR3 protein: CASSTHMNTEAFF
CDR3 DNA: TGTGCCAGCAGCACCCACATGAACACTGAAGCTTTCTTT
V gene: TRBV9
D gene: NA
clone size: few
J gene: TRBJ1-1

CDR3 protein: CASSLDSGKNEQFF
CDR3 DNA: TGTGCCAGCAGCTTGGACAGTGGCAAAAATGAGCAGTTCTTC
V gene: TRBV7-9
D gene: NA
clone size: NA
J gene: TRBJ2-1